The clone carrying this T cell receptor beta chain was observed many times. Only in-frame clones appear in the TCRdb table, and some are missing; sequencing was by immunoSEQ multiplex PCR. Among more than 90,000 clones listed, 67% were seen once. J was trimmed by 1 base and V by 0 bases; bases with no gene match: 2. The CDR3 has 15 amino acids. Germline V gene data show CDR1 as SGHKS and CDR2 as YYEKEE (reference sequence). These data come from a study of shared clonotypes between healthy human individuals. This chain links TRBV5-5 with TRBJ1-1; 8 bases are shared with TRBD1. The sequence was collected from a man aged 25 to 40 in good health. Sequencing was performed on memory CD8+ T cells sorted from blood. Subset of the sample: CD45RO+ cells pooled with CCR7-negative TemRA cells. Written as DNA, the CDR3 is TGTGCCAGCAGCTTGGTAGGGACAGGGAACACTGAAGCTTTCTTT. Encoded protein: CASSLVGTGNTEAFF.